The clone carrying this TCR beta chain was counted at least ten times. Its antigen remains unknown. The data stem from a study of T cells in Graves' hyperthyroidism and ophthalmopathy. Study results and caveats: In simple terms, a model built on 13 V-J features told ophthalmopathy apart from stable hyperthyroidism. Blood held most thyroid clonotypes expanded above 0.001 frequency.

The investigators amplified TCR beta CDR3 regions from RNA transcripts. In the first-round RT-PCR of the TCR CDR3, the HTBI primer set was used. TCRdb reprocessed the multiplex PCR reads with MiXCR, giving one entry per CDR3 protein. The sample includes 350,000 or so distinct CDR3 sequences, about a sixth seen only once; the top ten take more than 30%. Germline V gene lookup returns CDR1 MDHEN and CDR2 SYDVKM. The CDR3 totals 17 residues. Deletions cut 1 base from V and 2 bases from J, with 17 bases between. The TCR comes from a woman in her twenties or thirties with Graves' hyperthyroidism that later progressed to Graves' ophthalmopathy. Input material: blood. The chain couples TRBV28 to TRBJ1-2; tentative D call: TRBD1 (6 bases). In DNA, the CDR3 is TGTGCCAGCAGTTTATCTGGGTTACGGGGGGCAAACTATGGCTACACCTTC. This translates into CASSLSGLRGANYGYTF.